The sequence of this T cell receptor beta chain was determined in a study of technical replicates of blood from a handful of donors. Germline CDR1 KGHSH, CDR2 LQKENI. This CDR3 is built from 12 residues. V gave up 6 bases and J gave up 6 bases; unmatched junction bases: 4. Method: immunoSEQ multiplex PCR; TCRdb's copy keeps in-frame clones and lacks some. The sample includes roughly 93,000 clones, 95% of them seen just once. Sequencing input: T cells isolated from PBMCs. The receptor was isolated from a human donor in good health. This chain uses TRBV18 with TRBJ1-1; 7 bases agree with TRBD1. CDR3 protein: CASSQTGSEAFF. The CDR3 nucleotides are TGTGCCAGCTCTCAGACAGGGTCTGAAGCTTTCTTT. The variable domain in full, completed from reference TRBV18 and TRBJ1-1, reads NAGVMQNPRHLVRRRGQEARLRCSPMKGHSHVYWYRQLPEEGLKFMVYLQKENIIDESGMPKERFSAEFPKEGPSILRIQQVVRGDSAAYFCASSQTGSEAFFGQGTRLTVV.